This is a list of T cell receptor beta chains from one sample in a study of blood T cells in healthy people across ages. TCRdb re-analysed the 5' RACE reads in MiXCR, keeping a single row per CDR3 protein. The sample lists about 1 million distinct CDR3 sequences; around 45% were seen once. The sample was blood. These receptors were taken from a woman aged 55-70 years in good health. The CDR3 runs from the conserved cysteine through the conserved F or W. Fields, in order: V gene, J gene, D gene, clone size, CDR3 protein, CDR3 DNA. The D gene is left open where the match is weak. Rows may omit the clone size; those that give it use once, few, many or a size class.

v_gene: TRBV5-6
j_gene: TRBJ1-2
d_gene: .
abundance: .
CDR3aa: CASSLRTALSNYGYTF
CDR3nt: TGTGCCAGCAGCTTGAGGACAGCTCTATCTAACTATGGCTACACCTTC

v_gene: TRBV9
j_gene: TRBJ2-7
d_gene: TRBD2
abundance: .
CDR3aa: CASSVEWGGSYEQYF
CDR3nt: TGTGCCAGCAGCGTAGAATGGGGAGGGTCCTACGAGCAGTACTTC

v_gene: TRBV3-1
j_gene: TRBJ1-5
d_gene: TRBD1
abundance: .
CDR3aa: CASSQQGANQPQHF
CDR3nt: TGTGCCAGCAGCCAACAGGGGGCTAATCAGCCCCAGCATTTT

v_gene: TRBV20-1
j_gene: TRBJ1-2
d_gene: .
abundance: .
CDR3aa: CSASRISSYGYTF
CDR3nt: TGCAGTGCTAGTCGGATCTCCTCCTATGGCTACACCTTC

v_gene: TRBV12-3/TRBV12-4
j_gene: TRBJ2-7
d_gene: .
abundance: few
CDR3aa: CASSHPNLPNEQYF
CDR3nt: TGTGCCAGCAGTCACCCGAACCTACCTAACGAGCAGTACTTC

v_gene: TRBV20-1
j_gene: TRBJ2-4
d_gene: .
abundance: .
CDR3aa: CSAGRQWQNIQYF
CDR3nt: TGCAGTGCTGGTAGACAGTGGCAAAACATTCAGTACTTC

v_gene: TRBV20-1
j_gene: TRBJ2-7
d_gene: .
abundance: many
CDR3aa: CSAFRGTNTYEQYF
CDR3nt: TGCAGTGCTTTCCGGGGGACAAATACCTACGAGCAGTACTTC

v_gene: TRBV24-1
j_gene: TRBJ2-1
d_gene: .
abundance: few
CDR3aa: CATSDFTGSSYNEQFF
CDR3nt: TGTGCCACCAGTGATTTCACAGGGAGTTCCTACAATGAGCAGTTCTTC

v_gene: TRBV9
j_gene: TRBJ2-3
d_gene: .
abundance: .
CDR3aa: CASSWRGRGSTDTQYF
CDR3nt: TGTGCCAGCAGCTGGAGGGGGAGGGGTAGCACAGATACGCAGTATTTT

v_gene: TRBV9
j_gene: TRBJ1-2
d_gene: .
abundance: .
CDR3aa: CASSTTAGDRYGYTF
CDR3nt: TGTGCCAGCAGCACAACCGCAGGGGATCGGTATGGCTACACCTTC

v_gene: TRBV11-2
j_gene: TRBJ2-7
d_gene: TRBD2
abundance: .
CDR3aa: CASSLTSAPYNEQYF
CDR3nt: TGTGCCAGCAGCCTGACTAGCGCCCCTTACAATGAGCAGTACTTC

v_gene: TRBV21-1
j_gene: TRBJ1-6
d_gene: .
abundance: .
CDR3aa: CASSKAEGRDKNSPLHF
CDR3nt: TGTGCCAGCAGCAAAGCGGAGGGGAGGGACAAAAATTCACCCCTCCACTTT

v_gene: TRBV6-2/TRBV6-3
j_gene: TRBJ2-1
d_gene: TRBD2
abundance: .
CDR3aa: CASSYPPGLAGDEQFF
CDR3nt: TGTGCCAGCAGTTATCCGCCGGGACTAGCGGGAGATGAGCAGTTCTTC

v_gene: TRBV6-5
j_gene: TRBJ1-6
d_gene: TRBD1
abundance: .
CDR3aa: CASRPDRANSPLHF
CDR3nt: TGTGCCAGCAGACCAGACAGGGCCAATTCACCCCTCCACTTT

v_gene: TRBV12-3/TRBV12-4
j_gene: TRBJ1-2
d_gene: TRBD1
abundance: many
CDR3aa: CASSPRNSPGQAYYGYTF
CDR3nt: TGTGCCAGCAGTCCGCGTAACAGTCCGGGACAGGCGTACTATGGCTACACCTTC

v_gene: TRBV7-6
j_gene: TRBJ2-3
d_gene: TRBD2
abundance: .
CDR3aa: CASSLGSGRTTQYF
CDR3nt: TGTGCCAGCAGCTTAGGGAGCGGGAGGACTACGCAGTATTTT

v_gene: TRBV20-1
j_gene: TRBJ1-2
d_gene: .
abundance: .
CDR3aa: CSVMTEMNYGCTF
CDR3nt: .

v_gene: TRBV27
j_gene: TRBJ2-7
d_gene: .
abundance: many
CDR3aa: CASSPQLSVSYEQYF
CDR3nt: TGTGCCAGCAGCCCCCAACTGAGCGTCTCCTACGAGCAGTACTTC

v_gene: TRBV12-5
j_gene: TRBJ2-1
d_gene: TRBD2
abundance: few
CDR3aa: CASGFGGREYNEQFF
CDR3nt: TGTGCTAGTGGTTTTGGTGGGAGGGAGTACAATGAGCAGTTCTTC

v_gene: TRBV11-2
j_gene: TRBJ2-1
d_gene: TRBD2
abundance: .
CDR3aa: CASSFLKSGLAVKDEQFF
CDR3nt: TGTGCCAGCAGCTTCCTCAAGTCGGGACTAGCGGTTAAGGATGAGCAGTTCTTC

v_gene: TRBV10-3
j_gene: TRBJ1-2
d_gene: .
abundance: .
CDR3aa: CAISEKINYGYTF
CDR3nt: TGTGCCATCAGTGAAAAGATTAACTATGGCTACACCTTC

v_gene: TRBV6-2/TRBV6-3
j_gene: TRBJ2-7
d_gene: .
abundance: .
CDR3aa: CASSYPLLSYEQYF
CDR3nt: TGTGCCAGCAGTTACCCCCTCCTCTCCTACGAGCAGTACTTC

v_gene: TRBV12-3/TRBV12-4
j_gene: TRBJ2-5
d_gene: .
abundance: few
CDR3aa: CASSWGGVQETQYF
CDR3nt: TGTGCCAGCAGCTGGGGGGGCGTCCAAGAGACCCAGTACTTC

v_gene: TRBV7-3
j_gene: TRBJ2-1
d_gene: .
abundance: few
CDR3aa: CASSLRDLSSYNEQFF
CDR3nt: TGTGCCAGCAGCCTGCGGGACCTGAGCTCCTACAATGAGCAGTTCTTC

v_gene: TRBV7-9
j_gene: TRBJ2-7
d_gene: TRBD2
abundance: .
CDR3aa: CASSLRMRVGRTGEQYF
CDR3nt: TGTGCCAGCAGCTTAAGGATGCGAGTCGGGAGGACCGGTGAGCAGTACTTC

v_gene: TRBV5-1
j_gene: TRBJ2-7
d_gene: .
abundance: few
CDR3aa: CASSFYDVYEQYF
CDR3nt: TGCGCCAGCAGCTTCTATGACGTCTACGAGCAGTACTTC

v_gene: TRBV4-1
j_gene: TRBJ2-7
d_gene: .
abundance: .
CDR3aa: CASSQGPLDGTHEQYF
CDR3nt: TGCGCCAGCAGCCAAGGCCCCCTCGACGGGACCCACGAGCAGTACTTC

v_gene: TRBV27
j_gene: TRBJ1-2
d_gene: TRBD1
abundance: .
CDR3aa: CASSPWTGGLGYTF
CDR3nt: TGTGCCAGCAGCCCGTGGACAGGGGGCTTGGGCTACACCTTC

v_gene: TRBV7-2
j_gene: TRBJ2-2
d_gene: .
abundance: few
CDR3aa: CASSLILDRKGELFF
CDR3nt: TGTGCCAGCAGCTTAATTTTAGACAGGAAAGGGGAGCTGTTTTTT

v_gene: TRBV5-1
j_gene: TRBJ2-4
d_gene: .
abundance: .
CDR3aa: CASSKEVLAKNIQYF
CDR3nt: TGCGCCAGCAGCAAGGAGGTGCTAGCCAAAAACATTCAGTACTTC

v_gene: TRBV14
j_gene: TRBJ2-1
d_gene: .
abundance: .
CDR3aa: CASSNPGPTYNEQFF
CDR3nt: TGTGCCAGCAGCAACCCGGGACCTACCTACAATGAGCAGTTCTTC

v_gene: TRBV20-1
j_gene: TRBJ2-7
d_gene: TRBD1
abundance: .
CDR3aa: CSARRSDRGNNEQYF
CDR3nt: TGCAGTGCTAGACGCTCGGACAGGGGTAACAACGAGCAGTACTTC

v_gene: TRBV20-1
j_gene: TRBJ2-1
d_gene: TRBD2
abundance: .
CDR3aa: CSAPRSGSYNEQFF
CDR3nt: TGCAGTGCTCCCCGCAGCGGGAGTTACAATGAGCAGTTCTTC

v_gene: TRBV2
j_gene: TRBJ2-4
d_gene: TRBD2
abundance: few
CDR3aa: CASSETGLAGAKNIQYF
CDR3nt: TGTGCCAGCAGTGAAACTGGACTAGCGGGAGCCAAAAACATTCAGTACTTC

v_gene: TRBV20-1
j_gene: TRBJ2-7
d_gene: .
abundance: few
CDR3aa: CSARHSGYYEQYF
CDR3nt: TGCAGTGCTAGACACAGCGGATACTACGAGCAGTACTTC

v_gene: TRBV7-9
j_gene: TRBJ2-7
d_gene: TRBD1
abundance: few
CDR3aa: CASSGTGGHGSYEQYF
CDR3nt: TGTGCCAGCAGTGGGACAGGGGGCCACGGTAGCTACGAGCAGTACTTC

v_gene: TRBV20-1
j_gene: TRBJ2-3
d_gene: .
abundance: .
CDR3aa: CSATGRLTDTQYF
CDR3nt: TGCAGTGCCACAGGTCGACTCACAGATACGCAGTATTTT

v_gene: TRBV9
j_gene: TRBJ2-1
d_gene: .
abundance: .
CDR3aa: CASSPFGDTYNEQFF
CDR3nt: TGTGCCAGCAGCCCCTTTGGGGATACCTACAATGAGCAGTTCTTC

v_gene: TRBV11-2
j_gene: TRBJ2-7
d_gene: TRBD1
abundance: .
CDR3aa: CASSVRQGAGERYF
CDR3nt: TGTGCCAGCAGCGTGCGACAGGGGGCAGGGGAGCGGTACTTC

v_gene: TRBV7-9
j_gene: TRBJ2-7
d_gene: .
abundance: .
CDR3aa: CASSLAHPTDEQYF
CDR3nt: TGTGCCAGCAGCTTAGCCCACCCTACAGACGAGCAGTACTTC

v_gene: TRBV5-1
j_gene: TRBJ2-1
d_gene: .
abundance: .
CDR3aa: CASSLYEANEQFF
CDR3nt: TGCGCCAGCAGCTTGTACGAAGCCAATGAGCAGTTCTTC

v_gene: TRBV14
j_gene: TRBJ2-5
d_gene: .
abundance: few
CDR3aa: CASSQAHRGRSGETQYF
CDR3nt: TGTGCCAGCAGCCAAGCGCATCGGGGGCGTTCGGGAGAGACCCAGTACTTC

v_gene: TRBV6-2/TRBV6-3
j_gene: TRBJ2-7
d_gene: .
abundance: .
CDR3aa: CASSDGTAYEQYF
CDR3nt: TGTGCCAGCAGTGACGGGACGGCTTACGAGCAGTACTTC

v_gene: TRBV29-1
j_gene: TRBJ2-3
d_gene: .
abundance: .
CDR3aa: CSVEGLDVTDTQYF
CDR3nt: TGCAGCGTTGAAGGCCTAGATGTTACAGATACGCAGTATTTT

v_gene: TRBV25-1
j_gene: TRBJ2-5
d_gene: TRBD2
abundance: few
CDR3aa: CASSDPGLAASGETQYF
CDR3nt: TGTGCCAGCAGTGATCCGGGACTAGCGGCCTCCGGGGAGACCCAGTACTTC

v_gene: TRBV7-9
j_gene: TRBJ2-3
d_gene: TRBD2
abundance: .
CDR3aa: CASSPIAGDTDTQYF
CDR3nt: TGTGCCAGCAGCCCTATAGCGGGAGACACAGATACGCAGTATTTT